This TCR beta chain was found in a study of blood T cell repertoires in COVID-19 (dated by TCRdb to 2020 to 2021). For context, the study as a whole: Samples covering the acute and convalescent phases of COVID-19 were provided by collaborators in the United States, Italy and Spain. The repertoires were released in a freely available public database meant as a resource for research on the immune response to SARS-CoV-2. Subjects who had been exposed to COVID-19, were actively infected with it, or had recovered from it provided the deeply sampled blood TCRbeta repertoires that made up the dataset. The prospective study material was composed of cDNA or gDNA derived from T cells, B-cell-depleted T cells, or PBMCs. Sample metadata almost always included a de-identified subject ID, COVID-19 status, age in years and sex. The samples were drawn from the first 160 participants of the ongoing ImmuneRACE study and from 950 to 1,500 subjects provided by 6 global collaborators. Where available, HLA class I and class II types were taken from metadata supplied by the sample provider and were not determined by assay-based typing. What the authors observed across the whole study: How much clinical and demographic metadata was included differed by source and by participant, and the metadata was provided uncurated.

The CDR3 contains 15 residues, cysteine and phenylalanine counted. Only the CDR3 DNA stays, 45 bases, in frame from base 1. About this clone itself: Its antigen specificity is not known. No base quality values were provided; no much bigger clone lies one nucleotide off.

The immunoSEQ Assay, a bias-controlled multiplex PCR, was used to amplify TCRbeta CDR3 regions from genomic DNA. The original pipeline was this. Within the assay, amplification of reference gene primers was used to estimate how many nucleated cells each sample contained. To quantify the absolute abundance of each unique TCRbeta CDR3 rearrangement, sequence reads were collapsed and filtered. Productive Simpson clonality was computed per sample as the square root of Simpson's diversity index over productive rearrangements. In its TCRdb copy, this immuneACCESS table keeps in-frame sequences only and misses some clones. Where compared with another copy, unresolved V genes explain less than half of these, and the others have no known cause. Clone size and V and J calls were adopted from that table, with D and trimming inferred from the DNA. This sample comprises 330,000 or so clones, approximately 89% of them detected only once. The ten top clones hold roughly 4% of the sample.

One collaborating source in Seattle enrolled patients during active infection and followed them longitudinally through the course of disease. The collaborating institutions used their own protocols to collect whole blood in K2EDTA tubes. Collaborator samples were shipped for TCRbeta analysis as frozen whole blood, isolated PBMCs, or DNA extracted from either sample type. The sequencing input was peripheral blood. This sequence was found in a woman in her sixties or seventies with COVID-19, enrolled during active disease. Rearrangement joined TRBV21-1 to TRBJ2-7; the table's D call TRBD2 went unverified against the DNA. TRBV21-1 counts as a pseudogene. The CDR3 protein is CASSKVRTSSYEQYF. Read as DNA, the sequence is TGTGCCAGCAGCAAAGTGCGGACTAGTTCCTACGAGCAGTACTTC.